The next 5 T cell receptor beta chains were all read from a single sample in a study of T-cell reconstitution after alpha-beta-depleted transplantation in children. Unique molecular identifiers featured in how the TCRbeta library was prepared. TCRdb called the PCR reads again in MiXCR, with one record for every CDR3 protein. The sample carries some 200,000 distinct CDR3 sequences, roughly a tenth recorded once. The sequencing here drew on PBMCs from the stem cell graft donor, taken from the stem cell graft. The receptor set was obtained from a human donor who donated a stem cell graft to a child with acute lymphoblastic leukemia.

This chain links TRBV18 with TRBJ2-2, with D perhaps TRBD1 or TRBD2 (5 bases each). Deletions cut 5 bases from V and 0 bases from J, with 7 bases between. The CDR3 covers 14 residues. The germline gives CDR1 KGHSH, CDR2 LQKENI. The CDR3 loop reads CASSRDANTGELFF. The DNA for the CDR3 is TGTGCCAGCTCAAGGGACGCGAACACCGGGGAGCTGTTTTTT.

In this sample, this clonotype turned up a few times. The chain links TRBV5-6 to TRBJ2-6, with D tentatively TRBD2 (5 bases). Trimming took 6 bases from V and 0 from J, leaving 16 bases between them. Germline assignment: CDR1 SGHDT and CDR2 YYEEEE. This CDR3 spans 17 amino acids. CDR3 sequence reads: CASNYRGRASGANVLTF. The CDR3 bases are TGTGCCAGCAACTACCGCGGGCGGGCCTCTGGGGCCAACGTCCTGACTTTC.

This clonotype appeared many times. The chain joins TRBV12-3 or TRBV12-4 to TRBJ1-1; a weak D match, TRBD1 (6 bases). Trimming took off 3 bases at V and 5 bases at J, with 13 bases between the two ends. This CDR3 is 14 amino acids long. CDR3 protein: CASSFRGSWTEAFF. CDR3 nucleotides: TGTGCCAGCAGTTTCAGGGGAAGTTGGACTGAAGCTTTCTTT.

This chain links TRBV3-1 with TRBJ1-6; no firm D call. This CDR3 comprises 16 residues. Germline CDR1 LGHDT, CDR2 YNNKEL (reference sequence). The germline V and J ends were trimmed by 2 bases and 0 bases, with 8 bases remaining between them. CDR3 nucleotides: TGTGCCAGCAGCCAAACGAGGAGCTCCTATAATTCACCCCTCCACTTT. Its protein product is CASSQTRSSYNSPLHF.

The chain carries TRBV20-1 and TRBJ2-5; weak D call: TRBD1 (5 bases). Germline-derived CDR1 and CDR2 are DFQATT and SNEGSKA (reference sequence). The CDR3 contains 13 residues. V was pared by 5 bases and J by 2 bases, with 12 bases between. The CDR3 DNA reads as TGCAGTGCTGCAGGGCCTTCTCAAGAGACCCAGTACTTC. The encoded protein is CSAAGPSQETQYF.